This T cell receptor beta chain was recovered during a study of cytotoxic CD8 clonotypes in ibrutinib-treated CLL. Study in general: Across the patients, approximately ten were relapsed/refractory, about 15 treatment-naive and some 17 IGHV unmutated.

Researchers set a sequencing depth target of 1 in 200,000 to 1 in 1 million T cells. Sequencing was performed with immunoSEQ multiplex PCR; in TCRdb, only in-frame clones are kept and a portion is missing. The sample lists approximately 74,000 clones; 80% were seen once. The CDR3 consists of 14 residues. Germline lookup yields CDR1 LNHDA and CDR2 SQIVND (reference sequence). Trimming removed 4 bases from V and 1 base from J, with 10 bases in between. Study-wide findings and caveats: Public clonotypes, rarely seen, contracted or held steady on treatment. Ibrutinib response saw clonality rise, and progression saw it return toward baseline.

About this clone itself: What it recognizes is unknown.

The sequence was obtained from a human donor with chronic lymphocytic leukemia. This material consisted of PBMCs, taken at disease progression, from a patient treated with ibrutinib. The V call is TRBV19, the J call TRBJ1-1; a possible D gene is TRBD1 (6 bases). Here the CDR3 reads CASSKGQRNTEAFF. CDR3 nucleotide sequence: TGTGCCAGTAGTAAAGGACAGAGGAACACTGAAGCTTTCTTT.